This T cell receptor (beta chain) was documented in a study of spatial heterogeneity in lung cancer. The study's findings and limits: Tumoral mutation counts were tracked by counts of expanded intratumoral alpha and beta TCRs.

The study tagged each TCR cDNA molecule with a unique molecular identifier. Via MiXCR, TCRdb re-called the 5' RACE reads, giving one row per CDR3 protein. This sample has 8,000 to 9,500 distinct CDR3 sequences, with approximately 7% found just once. Time point of the sample: sample taken at primary tumor resection. A total of around 76 untreated early-stage non-small cell lung cancer patients served as donors. This clonotype was counted at least ten times. As yet, its antigen is unknown. Germline-derived CDR1 and CDR2 are SGHTA and FQGNSA. The CDR3 consists of 16 residues. V shed 4 bases and J 0 bases; nucleotides not matched to a gene: 0.

The material sequenced was lung tumor tissue, taken at surgery. The sequence derives from a male donor with early-stage non-small cell lung cancer. This chain joins TRBV7-2 and TRBJ2-6; TRBD1 matches 10 bases. CDR3 sequence (DNA): TGTGCCAGCAGCTGGACAGGGGGCTCTGGGGCCAACGTCCTGACTTTC. It translates to CASSWTGGSGANVLTF.